The 16 T cell receptor beta chains below were found in one sample sequenced in a study of regulatory T cells in long-lasting Graves disease. The time point was: newly diagnosed GD, antithyroid drugs for less than 3 months. PBMC-extracted RNA yielded the TCR library. Both iRepertoire HTBI primers and Arm-PCR of CDR3 regions were used to build the TCR beta libraries. TCRdb processed the multiplex PCR reads anew with MiXCR; each CDR3 protein has one entry. The sample records about 440,000 distinct CDR3 sequences, more than 12% being singletons. This same sample was also part of a study on T cells in Graves' hyperthyroidism and ophthalmopathy.

The sample here was peripheral blood mononuclear cells (PBMCs), taken at new diagnosis, from a patient treated with antithyroid drugs. The receptors were gathered from a woman in her twenties or thirties with Graves disease.

The rearrangement links TRBV27 to TRBJ2-2; 9 bases agree with TRBD1. V lost 8 bases and J lost 7; bases outside the gene matches: 5. The CDR3 has 13 amino acids. From germline, CDR1 is MNHEY and CDR2 SMNVEV (reference sequence). DNA for the CDR3: TGTGCCAGCCGGGACAGGGCGGTCGGGGAGCTGTTTTTT. Its protein product is CASRDRAVGELFF.

The chain combines TRBV29-1 with TRBJ2-7; D assignment may be TRBD1 or TRBD2 (5 bases each). The V end was cut by 7 bases, the J end by 6 bases, with 16 bases between. Germline loops: CDR1 SQVTM, CDR2 ANQGSEA. The CDR3 is 12 residues long. CDR3 amino acids: CSGRQGGGEQYF. Here the CDR3 DNA reads TGCAGCGGCCGGCAGGGTGGAGGCGAGCAGTACTTC.

This clonotype came up once. Only one base separates this from a far larger clonotype, so it likely reflects a read error. The chain couples TRBV11-2 to TRBJ2-4; 8 bases agree with TRBD1. The J call may be in error: the DNA end matches TRBJ2-1 better. Germline V gives CDR1 SGHAT, CDR2 FQNNGV. CDR3 size: 17 residues. The CDR3 loop reads CASSHPLDRGGHDEQFF. The CDR3 DNA is TGTGCCAGCAGCCATCCCCTCGACAGGGGAGGTCACGATGAGCAGTTCTTC.

This clonotype showed up many times. The chain is built from TRBV6-9 and TRBJ2-5; D may be TRBD2 (6 bases). CDR1 MNHGY and CDR2 SVAAGI come from the germline V gene. Trimming shortened V by 3 bases and J by 0 bases, and 20 bases separated the two germline ends. The CDR3 covers 18 residues. CDR3 sequence: CASSYDMGLKRDQETQYF. In DNA, the CDR3 is TGTGCCAGCAGTTACGATATGGGGCTAAAGCGGGACCAAGAGACCCAGTACTTC.

This clonotype came up many times. The rearrangement links TRBV30 to TRBJ2-1, with a possible D match to TRBD1 (6 bases). Per the germline V gene, CDR1 is GTSNPN and CDR2 is SVGIG (reference sequence). Trimming left V 2 bases short and J 1 base short, with 9 bases between. CDR3 length equals 14 residues. The CDR3 nucleotides read TGTGCCTGGAGTATGGGGGCGTCCTACAATGAGCAGTTCTTC. Its protein product is CAWSMGASYNEQFF.

The chain carries TRBV2 and TRBJ2-1; 9 nucleotides align to TRBD2. CDR3 length equals 16 residues. The V gene end was trimmed by 3 bases and the J gene end by 0 bases; junction bases not matched to a gene: 3. Germline assignment: CDR1 SNHLY and CDR2 FYNNEI. The CDR3, as DNA: TGTGCCAGCAGTGAGACTAGCGGACGCTCCTACAATGAGCAGTTCTTC. Translated, it gives CASSETSGRSYNEQFF.

V usage is TRBV24-1 and J usage is TRBJ2-2; 9 bases align to TRBD2. The germline V gene has CDR1 KGHDR and CDR2 SFDVKD. The CDR3 is made up of 15 amino acids. Unmatched junction bases numbered 2, after V lost 1 base and J lost 6 bases. CDR3 amino acids: CATSDFSGSPGELFF. Written as DNA, the CDR3 is TGTGCCACCAGTGATTTTAGCGGGAGCCCCGGGGAGCTGTTTTTT.

This chain links TRBV30 with TRBJ2-3; 12 nucleotides agree with TRBD2. With 2 bases clipped from V and 2 bases from J, the junction kept 2 bases outside the gene matches. The CDR3 has 15 residues. Germline loops: CDR1 GTSNPN, CDR2 SVGIG (reference sequence). CDR3 coding DNA: TGTGCCTGGAGTTGGACTAGCGGGATCACAGATACGCAGTATTTT. Amino acids: CAWSWTSGITDTQYF.

This clonotype has at least ten counts. V is TRBV30 and J is TRBJ2-7; no definite D call. The V gene lost 2 bases and the J gene lost 0 bases, with 17 bases spanning the gap. Germline V gene lookup returns CDR1 GTSNPN and CDR2 SVGIG (reference sequence). The CDR3 is 16 residues long. This CDR3 reads CAWSRSRTRSSYEQYF. CDR3 nucleotides: TGTGCCTGGAGTCGATCTCGGACGAGGAGCTCCTACGAGCAGTACTTC.

With respect to this clonotype: Relative to the germline gene, one junction end is altered; a read error may explain this. V and J are TRBV28 and TRBJ2-1, with TRBD2 identical over 9 bases. CDR1 is MDHEN, CDR2 SYDVKM, per germline. The CDR3 runs to 18 residues. The DNA of the CDR3 is TGTGCCAGCAGCTTGGCGGGAGGGCCAAGACAGGCCTACAATGAGCAGCTCTTC. Residues: CASSLAGGPRQAYNEQLF.

This CDR3 reads CSVEDRGRSYEQYF. The CDR3 bases are TGCAGCGTTGAAGATCGGGGGCGTTCCTACGAGCAGTACTTC. The V gene is TRBV29-1, the J gene TRBJ2-7; D might be TRBD1 or TRBD2, each matching 6 bases. CDR1 is SQVTM, CDR2 ANQGSEA, per germline. This CDR3 comprises 14 residues. V was cut by 0 bases and J by 1 base, with 10 bases left in between.

Regarding this clonotype: A read error is the likely source, as a far larger clone sits one nucleotide away. The V call is TRBV20-1, the J call TRBJ2-7, with 7 bases that match TRBD1. The CDR3 sequence is 20 residues long. Germline V gene data show CDR1 as DFQATT and CDR2 as SNEGSKA (reference sequence). Losses at the gene ends were 0 bases for V and 7 bases for J; bases not matched to a gene: 27. In DNA, the CDR3 is TGCAGTGCTAGAGATCGAGGTACGAGACAGGGTTGGACTTCCTACAATGAGCAGTACTTC. It is translated as CSARDRGTRQGWTSYNEQYF.

This clonotype was seen once. A far larger clone is just one base off, so this is likely a read error. The chain is built from TRBV6-9 and TRBJ2-1; D perhaps matches TRBD1 (6 bases). CDR3 length: 16 residues. The germline V gene has CDR1 MNHGY and CDR2 SVAAGI. Trimming stripped 4 bases from V and 2 bases from J, with 15 bases between. The CDR3 reads CASSLQWTETYNEQFF. In nucleotides, the CDR3 is TGTGCCAGCAGTTTACAATGGACAGAAACCTACAATGAGCAGTTCTTC.

This clonotype was seen many times. CDR3 protein: CASNGLAGGQEQFF. The CDR3 DNA reads TGTGCCAGCAATGGACTAGCAGGGGGTCAGGAGCAGTTCTTC. V and J are TRBV2 and TRBJ2-1, with D possibly being TRBD2 (8 bases). V gave up 7 bases and J gave up 10 bases, with 20 bases separating them. The CDR3 loop spans 14 amino acids. Germline assignment: CDR1 SNHLY and CDR2 FYNNEI. The variable domain in full, completed from reference TRBV2 and TRBJ2-1, reads EPEVTQTPSHQVTQMGQEVILRCVPISNHLYFYWYRQILGQKVEFLVSFYNNEISEKSEIFDDQFSVERPDGSNFTLKIRSTKLEDSAMYFCASNGLAGGQEQFFGPGTRLTVL.

Many counts were recorded for this clonotype. The rearrangement joins TRBV7-9 to TRBJ2-3, with unresolved D. The germline CDR1 and CDR2 sequences are SEHNR and FQNEAQ (reference sequence). V lost 5 bases and J lost 2, with 5 bases in between. The CDR3 extends over 12 amino acids. CDR3 protein: CASSITTDTQYF. The CDR3 bases are TGTGCCAGCAGCATCACCACAGATACGCAGTATTTT. The whole variable domain, remainder taken from reference TRBV7-9 and TRBJ2-3, is DTGVSQNPRHKITKRGQNVTFRCDPISEHNRLYWYRQTLGQGPEFLTYFQNEAQLEKSRLLSDRFSAERPKGSFSTLEIQRTEQGDSAMYLCASSITTDTQYFGPGTRLTVL.

In its sample, this clonotype was seen a few times. V and J are TRBV24-1 and TRBJ1-5, with TRBD1 matching over 7 bases. The CDR3 is made up of 15 amino acids. V shed 4 bases, J shed 4 bases, and the junction held 6 bases outside the gene matches. CDR1 and CDR2 from the germline V gene are KGHDR and SFDVKD. The CDR3, as DNA: TGTGCCACCAGTGAACGACAGGGTCCAAATCAGCCCCAGCATTTT. Translated: CATSERQGPNQPQHF.